The 31 T cell receptor beta chains below come from one sample, sequenced in a study of cytomegalovirus exposure and HLA in healthy donors. PCR employed 60 Vbeta and 13 Jbeta primers. TCRdb's table, derived via immunoSEQ multiplex PCR, lists solely in-frame clones and lacks some. The table lists 85,000 to 100,000 clones, approximately 81% of them singletons. The sample taken for sequencing was PBMCs. These receptors were obtained from a male donor in good health and CMV-seropositive.

The chain carries TRBV18 and TRBJ1-3, with 7 bases matching TRBD1. CDR3 size: 15 residues. Germline-derived CDR1 and CDR2 are KGHSH and LQKENI. The trim removed 7 bases at V and 0 bases at J, leaving 6 bases unmatched. The CDR3 spells CASFGTAISGNTIYF. The CDR3 DNA sequence: TGTGCCAGCTTTGGGACAGCTATCTCTGGAAACACCATATATTTT.

The chain carries TRBV6-1 and TRBJ1-2, with 7 positions matching TRBD1. Germline V lookup: CDR1 MNHNS, CDR2 SASEGT. V dropped 1 base and J dropped 8; count of bases not matched to a gene: 4. There are 13 residues in the CDR3. This chain's CDR3 is CASSEEGAWGYTF. CDR3 nucleotides: TGTGCCAGCAGTGAAGAGGGGGCTTGGGGCTACACCTTC.

The chain links TRBV25-1 to TRBJ1-2; 9 nucleotides agree with TRBD1. The CDR3 extends over 13 amino acids. Looked up from germline, CDR1 is MGHDK and CDR2 is SYGVNS. J lost 8 bases, V lost 4 bases, and 5 bases had no gene match. The CDR3 spells CASSGDRVGGYTF. The CDR3 DNA reads TGTGCCAGCAGTGGGGACAGGGTGGGGGGCTACACCTTC.

The V call is TRBV5-4, the J call TRBJ2-3, with D unclear. This CDR3 is 15 amino acids long. Germline V gene sequence: CDR1 SGHNT, CDR2 YYREEE (reference sequence). V lost 3 bases to trimming and J lost 2 bases, with 13 bases between them. CDR3 nucleotide sequence: TGTGCCAGCAGCTGGAAGGCGGAGCCCACAGATACGCAGTATTTT. Its protein is CASSWKAEPTDTQYF.

The rearrangement joins TRBV5-6 to TRBJ1-2; no clear D. This CDR3 is built from 14 residues. Germline CDR1 and CDR2: SGHDT and YYEEEE. V was trimmed by 1 base and J by 0 bases, leaving 7 bases between them. In nucleotides, the CDR3 is TGTGCCAGCAGCTTGTACAGAACTAACTATGGCTACACCTTC. Protein product: CASSLYRTNYGYTF.

The chain carries TRBV4-3 and TRBJ2-1, with 9 nucleotides matching TRBD2. Germline CDR1 is LGHNA and CDR2 is YSLEER. The CDR3 consists of 15 residues. V shed 5 bases, J shed 6 bases, and the junction held 8 bases outside the gene matches. The CDR3 protein is CASSDTSGPRNEQFF. Written as DNA, the CDR3 is TGCGCCAGCAGCGATACTAGCGGGCCTCGCAATGAGCAGTTCTTC.

The chain employs TRBV5-1 and TRBJ2-5; TRBD2 aligns across 12 bases. CDR1 and CDR2 from the germline V gene are SGHRS and YFSETQ. Germline trimming cut 4 bases from V and 5 bases from J; bases unmatched to any gene: 12. The CDR3 extends over 17 amino acids. The chain's CDR3 is CASSLRLAGAPGETQYF. CDR3 nucleotides: TGCGCCAGCAGCCTCCGACTAGCGGGGGCCCCGGGGGAGACCCAGTACTTC. Full variable domain (missing parts from reference TRBV5-1 and TRBJ2-5): KAGVTQTPRYLIKTRGQQVTLSCSPISGHRSVSWYQQTPGQGLQFLFEYFSETQRNKGNFPGRFSGRQFSNSRSEMNVSTLELGDSALYLCASSLRLAGAPGETQYFGPGTRLLVL.

This clone was observed a few times. At the DNA level, this CDR3 is encoded by other sequences in the same sample as well. The chain's CDR3 is CASSFRGYEQYF. Written as DNA, the CDR3 is TGTGCCAGCAGCTTCCGCGGCTACGAGCAGTACTTC. J is TRBJ2-7 and V is TRBV11-3, with D hard to call. V dropped 3 bases and J dropped 3 bases, with 6 bases sitting between them. This CDR3 contains 12 residues. Per the germline V gene, CDR1 is SGHNT and CDR2 is YENEEA.

The V and J genes are TRBV5-1 and TRBJ2-3, with TRBD2 matching over 11 bases. The CDR3 length is 15 residues. The germline V gene encodes CDR1 SGHRS and CDR2 YFSETQ. With V trimmed by 4 bases and J by 5 bases, 6 bases remained unmatched. CDR3 residues: CASSDASGGRDTQYF. CDR3 nucleotide sequence: TGCGCCAGCAGCGACGCTAGCGGGGGGAGAGATACGCAGTATTTT.

This clone was counted a few times. Here the CDR3 reads CAWSTGNYGYTF. The CDR3 DNA follows: TGTGCCTGGAGTACCGGTAACTATGGCTACACCTTC. The V gene is TRBV30, the J gene TRBJ1-2; no clear D gene. V was trimmed by 2 bases and J by 1 base, leaving 5 bases between them. Germline V CDR1 and CDR2: GTSNPN, SVGIG (reference sequence). CDR3 length equals 12 residues.

This clone was observed a handful of times. V usage is TRBV6-6 and J usage is TRBJ1-1; 9 positions match TRBD1. From germline, CDR1 is MNHNY and CDR2 SVGAGI (reference sequence). There are 14 residues in the CDR3. V shed 2 bases, J shed 6 bases, and the junction held 4 bases outside the gene matches. CDR3 sequence (DNA): TGTGCCAGCAGTTACACGGGACAGGGTTCTGAAGCTTTCTTT. This gives the protein CASSYTGQGSEAFF.

In its sample, this clone was seen once. V usage is TRBV18 and J usage is TRBJ1-6; no reliable D call. V was cut by 3 bases and J by 8 bases, with 8 bases left in between. The CDR3 has 13 amino acids. Germline V gene data show CDR1 as KGHSH and CDR2 as LQKENI. This chain's CDR3 is CASSPSLDSPLHF. The CDR3 DNA sequence: TGTGCCAGCTCACCCAGTCTGGATTCACCCCTCCACTTT.

This chain links TRBV7-8 with TRBJ1-5; 7 nucleotides line up with TRBD1. The CDR3 is made up of 13 amino acids. Germline V gene sequence: CDR1 SGHVS, CDR2 FQNEAQ. V lost 8 bases, J lost 5 bases, and 6 bases stayed unmatched. CDR3: CASRQGLDQPQHF. In DNA, the CDR3 is TGTGCCAGCCGACAGGGTTTAGATCAGCCCCAGCATTTT.

V is TRBV27 and J is TRBJ2-7; a weak D match, TRBD1 (6 bases). This CDR3 comprises 14 residues. V was pared by 5 bases and J by 2 bases, with 13 bases between. The germline V gene has CDR1 MNHEY and CDR2 SMNVEV (reference sequence). CDR3 bases: TGTGCCAGCAGTGTCAGGGGAGAAGCCTACGAGCAGTACTTC. This codes for CASSVRGEAYEQYF.

V is TRBV2 and J is TRBJ2-5; TRBD2 might be the D (6 bases). V was clipped by 7 bases and J by 1 base, with 10 bases between them. This CDR3 spans 13 amino acids. The germline V gene has CDR1 SNHLY and CDR2 FYNNEI. CDR3 sequence (DNA): TGTGCCAGCACACTGGGACTCCAAGAGACCCAGTACTTC. Protein product: CASTLGLQETQYF.

This chain links TRBV7-3 with TRBJ1-2; 9 bases fit TRBD1. CDR1 SGHTA and CDR2 FQGTGA come from the germline V gene. V trimming: 4 bases; J trimming: 8 bases; junction bases outside the gene matches: 5. This CDR3 has 13 residues. CDR3 sequence: CASSSQGALGYTF. The CDR3 DNA follows: TGTGCCAGCAGCTCACAGGGGGCGCTCGGCTACACCTTC.

The CDR3 DNA sequence: TGTGCCAGCAGTTACTCGTGGGACAGGGGGTACGAGCAGTACTTC. Translation gives CASSYSWDRGYEQYF. The rearrangement joins TRBV6-5 to TRBJ2-7; 11 bases line up with TRBD1. CDR1 MNHEY and CDR2 SVGAGI come from the germline V gene. V was pared by 0 bases and J by 4 bases, with 2 bases of the junction left unmatched. CDR3 length: 15 residues.

V is TRBV10-2 and J is TRBJ1-6, with 11 bases fitting TRBD1. Germline V gene lookup returns CDR1 WSHSY and CDR2 SAAADI. V was clipped by 5 bases and J by 9 bases; unmatched bases: 3. The CDR3 has 14 amino acids. The CDR3 bases are TGCGCCAGCAGTCCGGGACAGGGGGGTTCACCCCTCCACTTT. Its translation: CASSPGQGGSPLHF.

The rearrangement joins TRBV30 to TRBJ2-1; 11 bases map to TRBD2. Unmatched junction bases numbered 6, after V lost 3 bases and J lost 5 bases. Germline lookup yields CDR1 GTSNPN and CDR2 SVGIG (reference sequence). This CDR3 is 15 amino acids long. The CDR3 coding sequence is TGTGCCTGGAGGCAACTAGCGGGGGAGCACAATGAGCAGTTCTTC. Its translation is CAWRQLAGEHNEQFF.

The rearrangement uses TRBV18 and TRBJ1-1, with D perhaps matching TRBD1 (6 bases). The CDR3 has 16 residues. Trimming took 0 bases from V and 0 from J, leaving 11 bases between them. Germline V gene data show CDR1 as KGHSH and CDR2 as LQKENI. CDR3 residues: CASSPPAGTLNTEAFF. CDR3 nucleotides: TGTGCCAGCTCACCACCGGCTGGGACACTGAACACTGAAGCTTTCTTT.

The rearrangement joins TRBV5-1 to TRBJ1-1; maybe TRBD1 (6 bases). Trimming removed 0 bases from V and 5 bases from J, with 11 bases in between. Germline CDR1 reads SGHRS; CDR2 reads YFSETQ. This CDR3 region has 14 residues. This chain's CDR3 is CASSLVGQGTEAFF. CDR3 coding DNA: TGCGCCAGCAGCTTGGTGGGGCAGGGGACTGAAGCTTTCTTT.

This clone was counted only a few times. The rearrangement joins TRBV5-6 to TRBJ1-1; D possibly corresponds to TRBD1 (5 bases). Germline V gives CDR1 SGHDT, CDR2 YYEEEE. This CDR3 is built from 14 residues. Trimming pared 0 bases from V and 4 bases from J, leaving 10 bases between. The CDR3 region is CASSLAGRGTEAFF. In DNA, the CDR3 is TGTGCCAGCAGCTTGGCCGGAAGGGGCACTGAAGCTTTCTTT.

The chain links TRBV7-9 to TRBJ1-2; D is uncertain. V lost 5 bases and J 6 bases, leaving 13 bases between the germline ends. Germline V CDR1 and CDR2: SEHNR, FQNEAQ (reference sequence). The CDR3 is 13 residues long. DNA for the CDR3: TGTGCCAGCAGCCACGGGAGGGATAATGGCTACACCTTC. Residues: CASSHGRDNGYTF.

The rearrangement links TRBV6-1 to TRBJ1-6; D is undetermined. V dropped 3 bases and J dropped 8 bases, with 14 bases sitting between them. This CDR3 has 15 residues. Per the germline V gene, CDR1 is MNHNS and CDR2 is SASEGT. CDR3 protein: CASSDRETSHSPLHF. The CDR3 region has the DNA TGTGCCAGCAGTGATAGGGAGACATCCCATTCACCCCTCCACTTT.

V gene TRBV12-5 combines with J gene TRBJ2-5, with D perhaps matching TRBD1 (5 bases). Trimming stripped 8 bases from V and 2 bases from J, with 15 bases between. CDR1 is LGHNT, CDR2 FRNRAP, per germline. CDR3 size: 14 residues. Here the CDR3 reads CASLGSDSQETQYF. Here the CDR3 DNA reads TGTGCTAGTCTAGGATCCGACAGTCAAGAGACCCAGTACTTC.

The genes are TRBV4-1 and TRBJ1-4, with D hard to call. Germline loops: CDR1 MGHRA, CDR2 YSYEKL. Trimming took off 0 bases at V and 0 bases at J, with 8 bases between the two ends. The CDR3 contains 16 residues. In DNA form, the CDR3 reads TGCGCCAGCAGCCAAGAGCCAGATGCAACTAATGAAAAACTGTTTTTT. Translation: CASSQEPDATNEKLFF.

This clone was recorded only once. The chain is built from TRBV7-8 and TRBJ1-1; a possible D gene is TRBD1 (6 bases). This CDR3 contains 12 residues. Germline V gives CDR1 SGHVS, CDR2 FQNEAQ. The germline V and J ends were trimmed by 5 bases and 3 bases, with 7 bases remaining between them. The CDR3 DNA sequence: TGTGCCAGCAGCACAGGGCACACTGAAGCTTTCTTT. This codes for CASSTGHTEAFF.

The gene calls are TRBV19 and TRBJ1-1; unclear D gene. V was trimmed by 0 bases and J by 7 bases, leaving 9 bases between them. Germline V gene data show CDR1 as LNHDA and CDR2 as SQIVND (reference sequence). The CDR3 covers 13 residues. The CDR3 region is CASSIDLFGEAFF. The CDR3 DNA sequence: TGTGCCAGTAGTATAGATCTATTCGGTGAAGCTTTCTTT.

The chain carries TRBV25-1 and TRBJ2-3; the D gene is possibly TRBD2 (6 bases). Germline CDR1 reads MGHDK; CDR2 reads SYGVNS. The CDR3 runs 15 residues. Trimming took off 4 bases at V and 2 bases at J, with 13 bases between the two ends. CDR3 sequence (DNA): TGTGCCAGCAGTGTAAGGAGGGCTCCCACAGATACGCAGTATTTT. It is translated as CASSVRRAPTDTQYF.

V is TRBV2 and J is TRBJ1-2, with D possibly being TRBD1 (5 bases). The CDR3 is made up of 14 amino acids. Trimming removed 3 bases from V and 0 bases from J, with 8 bases in between. Germline V gene sequence: CDR1 SNHLY, CDR2 FYNNEI. In DNA form, the CDR3 reads TGTGCCAGCAGTGACAGGGCGTCTAACTATGGCTACACCTTC. Protein product: CASSDRASNYGYTF.

The chain links TRBV19 to TRBJ1-2; 10 nucleotides line up with TRBD1. Germline trimming cut 11 bases from V and 7 bases from J; bases unmatched to any gene: 10. The CDR3 is 13 amino acids. Germline V CDR1 and CDR2: LNHDA, SQIVND (reference sequence). CDR3 sequence: CAGQRQGAIGYTF. DNA of the CDR3: TGTGCCGGCCAGCGACAGGGGGCGATTGGCTACACCTTC.